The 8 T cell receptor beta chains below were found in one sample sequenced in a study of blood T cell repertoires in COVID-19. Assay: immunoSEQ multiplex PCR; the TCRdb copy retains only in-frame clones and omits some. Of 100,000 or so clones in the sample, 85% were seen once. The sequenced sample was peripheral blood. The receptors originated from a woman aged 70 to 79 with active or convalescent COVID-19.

The CDR3 region is CASSLTGVRETQYF. CDR3 nucleotides: TGCGCCAGCAGTTTGACAGGGGTGCGAGAGACCCAGTACTTC. This sequence joins TRBV5-1 and TRBJ2-5; 8 nucleotides line up with TRBD1. Germline loops: CDR1 SGHRS, CDR2 YFSETQ. V trimming: 5 bases; J trimming: 4 bases; junction bases outside the gene matches: 7. The CDR3 extends over 14 amino acids.

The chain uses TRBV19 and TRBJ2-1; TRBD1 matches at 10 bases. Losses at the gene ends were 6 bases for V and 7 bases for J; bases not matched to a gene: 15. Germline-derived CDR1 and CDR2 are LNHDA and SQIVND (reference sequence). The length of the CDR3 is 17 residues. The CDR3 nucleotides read TGTGCCAGTAGCGCCAACCCGGGACAGGGGTTAACGAATGAGCAGTTCTTC. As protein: CASSANPGQGLTNEQFF.

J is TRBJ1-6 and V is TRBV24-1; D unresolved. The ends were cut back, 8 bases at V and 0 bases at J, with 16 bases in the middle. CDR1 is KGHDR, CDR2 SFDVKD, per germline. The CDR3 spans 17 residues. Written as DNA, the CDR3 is TGTGCCACCAAGTCCGGCCGCGGGGTCTCCTATAATTCACCCCTCCACTTT. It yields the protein CATKSGRGVSYNSPLHF.

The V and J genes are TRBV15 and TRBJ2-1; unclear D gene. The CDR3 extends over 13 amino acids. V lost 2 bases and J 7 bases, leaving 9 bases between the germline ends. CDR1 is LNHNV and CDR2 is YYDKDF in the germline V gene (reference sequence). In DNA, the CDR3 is TGTGCCACCAGCAGACCCCTCGGTAATGAGCAGTTCTTC. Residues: CATSRPLGNEQFF.

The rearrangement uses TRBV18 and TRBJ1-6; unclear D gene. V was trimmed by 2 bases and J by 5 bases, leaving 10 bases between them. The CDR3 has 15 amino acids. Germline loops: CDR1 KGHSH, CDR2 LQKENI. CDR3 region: CASSPNVGNNSPLHF. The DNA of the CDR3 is TGTGCCAGCTCACCAAACGTTGGCAATAATTCACCCCTCCACTTT.

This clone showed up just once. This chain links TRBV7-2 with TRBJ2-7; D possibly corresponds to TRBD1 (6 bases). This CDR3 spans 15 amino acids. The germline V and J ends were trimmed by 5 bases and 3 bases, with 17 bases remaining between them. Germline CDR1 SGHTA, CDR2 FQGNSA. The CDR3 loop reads CASSPTSGQLYEQYF. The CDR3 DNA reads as TGTGCCAGCAGCCCAACCTCGGGACAACTCTACGAGCAGTACTTC.

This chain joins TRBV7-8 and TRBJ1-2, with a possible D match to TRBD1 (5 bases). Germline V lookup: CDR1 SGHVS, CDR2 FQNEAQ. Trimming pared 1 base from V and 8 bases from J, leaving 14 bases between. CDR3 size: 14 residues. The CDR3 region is CASSLVGQLEGYTF. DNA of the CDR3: TGTGCCAGCAGCTTAGTTGGACAATTGGAGGGCTACACCTTC.

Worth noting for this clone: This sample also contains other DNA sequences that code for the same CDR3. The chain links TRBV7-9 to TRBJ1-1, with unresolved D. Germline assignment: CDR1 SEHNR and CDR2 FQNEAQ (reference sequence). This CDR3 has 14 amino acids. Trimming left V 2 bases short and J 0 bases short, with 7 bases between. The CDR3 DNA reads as TGTGCCAGCAGCTTATCCAGGTTGAACACTGAAGCTTTCTTT. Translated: CASSLSRLNTEAFF. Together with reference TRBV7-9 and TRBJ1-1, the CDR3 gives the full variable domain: DTGVSQNPRHKITKRGQNVTFRCDPISEHNRLYWYRQTLGQGPEFLTYFQNEAQLEKSRLLSDRFSAERPKGSFSTLEIQRTEQGDSAMYLCASSLSRLNTEAFFGQGTRLTVV.